Here is one T cell receptor beta chain with its context. This entry is derived from a study of blood T cells in healthy people across ages. The use of a sample-barcoded 5' primer and a J-beta primer mix characterized a second PCR of roughly 6 to 12 cycles. TCRdb called the 5' RACE reads again in MiXCR, with one record for every CDR3 protein. This sample has some 1,800,000 distinct CDR3 sequences; 35% to 50% occur once, and the top ten carry more than 20%. V was pared by 0 bases and J by 6 bases, with 16 bases between. Germline CDR1 and CDR2: DFQATT and SNEGSKA (reference sequence). There are 15 residues in the CDR3.

V gene TRBV20-1 combines with J gene TRBJ2-3; a weak D match, TRBD2 (5 bases). The source of this sequence is a human donor in good health. Sequencing was done on a sample of blood. The CDR3 bases are TGCAGTGCTAGAGATCCCGGGGAGAGGACGGATACGCAGTATTTT. Its protein is CSARDPGERTDTQYF.